This T cell receptor (beta chain) appears in the sequencing data of a study of T cells in localized non-small cell lung cancer. Study-wide results and caveats: A median approximately 61 of the top 100 tumor clones appeared in adjacent lung. Tumor showed lower T cell clonality than uninvolved adjacent lung, where it was highest.

CDR1 is WSHSY and CDR2 is SAAADI in the germline V gene. The CDR3 runs 12 residues. V lost 7 bases and J lost 8; bases outside the gene matches: 4. As to this clone: What it recognizes is unknown.

Assay used: immunoSEQ multiplex PCR; TCRdb lists only in-frame clones, some missing. The sample consists of some 34,000 clones, 80% of them appearing once. The TCR sequence derives from a male donor older than 55 with stage III squamous cell lung carcinoma. Sequenced here: peripheral blood, sampled before any cancer treatment. The chain carries TRBV10-2 and TRBJ2-3; 9 bases are shared with TRBD1. This chain's CDR3 is CASNRGRGTQYF. Written as DNA, the CDR3 is TGCGCCAGCAACAGGGGGCGAGGTACGCAGTATTTT.